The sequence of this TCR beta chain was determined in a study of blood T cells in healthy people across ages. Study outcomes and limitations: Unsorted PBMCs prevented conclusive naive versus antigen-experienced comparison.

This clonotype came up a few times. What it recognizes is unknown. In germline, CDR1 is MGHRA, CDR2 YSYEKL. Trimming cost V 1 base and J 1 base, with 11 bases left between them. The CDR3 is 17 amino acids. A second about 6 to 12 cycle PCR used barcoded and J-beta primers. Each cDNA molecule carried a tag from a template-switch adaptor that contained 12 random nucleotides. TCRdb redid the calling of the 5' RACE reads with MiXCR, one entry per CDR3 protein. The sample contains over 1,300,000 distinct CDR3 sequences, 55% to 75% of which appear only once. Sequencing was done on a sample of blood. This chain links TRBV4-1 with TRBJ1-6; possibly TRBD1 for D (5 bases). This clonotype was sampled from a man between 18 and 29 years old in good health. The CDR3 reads CASSQGGGRSYNSPLHF. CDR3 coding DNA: TGCGCCAGCAGCCAAGGGGGGGGAAGATCCTATAATTCACCCCTCCACTTT.